A selection of T cell receptor beta chains follows, all from one sample in a study of metastatic and nonmetastatic thyroid tumors. TCRdb used MiXCR to call clones anew from the PCR reads. This sample has about 15,000 clones, with about 3.7% found just once. The sequencing sample was made of tumor tissue. The origin of the receptors is a female donor with papillary thyroid cancer or a benign thyroid nodule (not recorded which). Some clones in this sample may be carry-over from other donors' samples. CDR3s include the opening cysteine and the closing phenylalanine or tryptophan. Each record gives: J gene, clone size, V gene, D gene, CDR3 protein, CDR3 DNA. D genes are given only for firm matches. The size of a clone is reported for some rows only, either as once, few or many, or as a class for expanded clones.

TRBJ2-7 | medium-sized | TRBV12-3/TRBV12-4 | TRBD1 | CASIQQGRPVNEQYF | TGTGCCAGCATCCAACAGGGGCGGCCAGTCAACGAGCAGTACTTC
TRBJ1-1 | . | TRBV20-1 | . | CSAGGGRGGEAFF | TGCAGTGCTGGAGGGGGGAGGGGAGGTGAAGCTTTCTTT
TRBJ2-1 | few | TRBV24-1 | . | CATSDSGFTDEQFF | TGTGCCACCAGTGACAGTGGGTTCACAGATGAGCAGTTCTTC
TRBJ2-1 | few | TRBV29-1 | TRBD1 | CSVEKTGGMDNEQFF | TGCAGCGTTGAGAAGACAGGGGGTATGGACAATGAGCAGTTCTTC
TRBJ2-2 | many | TRBV6-1 | TRBD2 | CASSHYPGLAGGETGELFF | TGTGCCAGCAGTCACTACCCGGGACTAGCGGGAGGTGAGACCGGGGAGCTGTTTTTT
TRBJ2-5 | . | TRBV7-9 | . | CASSFIGAGETQYF | TGTGCCAGCAGCTTCATAGGGGCCGGGGAGACCCAGTACTTC
TRBJ2-2 | few | TRBV5-1 | . | CASSLGAGTVSGELFF | TGCGCCAGCAGCTTAGGAGCAGGGACGGTTTCCGGGGAGCTGTTTTTT
TRBJ2-1 | . | TRBV2 | TRBD2 | CASSEAHWTSGNNEQFF | TGTGCCAGCAGTGAAGCGCACTGGACTAGCGGGAACAATGAGCAGTTCTTC
TRBJ2-7 | few | TRBV5-5 | . | CASSLDYPISEQYF | TGTGCCAGCAGCTTGGATTACCCTATCTCCGAGCAGTACTTC
TRBJ1-2 | . | TRBV28 | . | CASSPPDLYGYTF | TGTGCCAGCAGCCCACCAGACTTGTATGGCTACACCTTC
TRBJ2-2 | many | TRBV18 | . | CASSPVLQANTGELFF | TGTGCCAGCTCACCAGTATTACAGGCGAACACCGGGGAGCTGTTTTTT
TRBJ2-7 | . | TRBV6-2/TRBV6-3 | . | CASSYSGGTTYEQYF | TGTGCCAGCAGTTACTCAGGCGGGACCACCTACGAGCAGTACTTC
TRBJ2-5 | few | TRBV19 | . | CASSNSARTQRETQYF | TGTGCCAGTAGTAATAGCGCACGGACCCAGAGGGAGACCCAGTACTTC
TRBJ2-2 | few | TRBV2 | TRBD1 | CASSPGQGSGELFF | TGTGCCAGCAGTCCGGGACAGGGATCCGGGGAGCTGTTTTTT
TRBJ1-6 | few | TRBV7-2 | TRBD1 | CASSRDRAINSPLHF | TGTGCCAGCAGCCGAGACAGGGCCATTAATTCACCCCTCCACTTT
TRBJ2-3 | many | TRBV25-1 | . | CASRGRFTDTQYF | TGTGCCAGCAGGGGACGGTTCACAGATACGCAGTATTTT
TRBJ2-2 | many | TRBV27 | TRBD2 | CASSWAFGGVGELFF | TGTGCCAGCAGTTGGGCCTTTGGGGGGGTCGGGGAGCTGTTTTTT
TRBJ2-5 | few | TRBV2 | TRBD2 | CASSEGTRMTQYF | TGTGCCAGCAGTGAAGGGACTAGAATGACCCAGTACTTC
TRBJ1-6 | . | TRBV28 | . | CASSTGPSYNSPLHF | TGTGCCAGCAGTACAGGACCCTCCTATAATTCACCCCTCCACTTT
TRBJ2-1 | . | TRBV24-1 | TRBD2 | CATSDLAGSSYNEQFF | TGTGCCACCAGTGATCTAGCGGGCAGCTCCTACAATGAGCAGTTCTTC
TRBJ1-6 | . | TRBV18 | TRBD1 | CASSQSLTGDGSPLNF | TGTGCCAGCTCGCAATCCTTGACAGGGGATGGTTCACCCCTCAACTTT
TRBJ2-3 | medium-sized | TRBV28 | . | CASRLPQGDTQYF | TGTGCCAGCAGACTACCACAGGGTGATACGCAGTATTTT
TRBJ2-2 | few | TRBV2 | TRBD1 | CASSEDRTGGTGELFF | TGTGCCAGCAGTGAAGATCGGACAGGGGGCACCGGGGAGCTGTTTTTT
TRBJ1-2 | few | TRBV12-3/TRBV12-4 | . | CASSFMTANLYGYTF | TGTGCCAGCAGTTTCATGACAGCAAATTTATATGGCTACACCTTC
TRBJ1-1 | . | TRBV20-1 | . | CSVSPRTEAFF | TGTAGTGTTAGTCCACGGACTGAAGCTTTCTTT
TRBJ1-5 | many | TRBV30 | TRBD1 | CAWAPQGFSQPQHF | TGTGCCTGGGCACCACAGGGGTTTAGTCAGCCCCAGCATTTT
TRBJ1-2 | few | TRBV12-3/TRBV12-4 | TRBD1 | CASSFSSGQRDGYTF | TGTGCCAGCAGTTTTAGTTCGGGACAGAGAGATGGCTACACCTTC
TRBJ1-5 | few | TRBV28 | TRBD1 | CASSLIGTGFRQPQHF | TGTGCCAGCAGTTTAATAGGGACAGGGTTTCGGCAGCCCCAGCATTTT
TRBJ1-1 | medium-sized | TRBV29-1 | TRBD1 | CSARTGIGNTEAFF | TGCAGCGCCCGGACAGGGATAGGGAACACTGAAGCTTTCTTT
TRBJ2-7 | medium-sized | TRBV20-1 | . | CSADRYEQYF | TGCAGTGCCGATCGATACGAGCAGTACTTC
TRBJ2-7 | . | TRBV5-1 | . | CASSPRTGFHEQYF | TGCGCCAGCAGCCCCCGCACAGGGTTCCACGAGCAGTACTTC